This TCR beta chain emerged from a study of T cells after posttransplantation cyclophosphamide. TCRdb keeps only in-frame clones here, not all; method: immunoSEQ multiplex PCR. The profile shows several thousand clones, around 90% of them singletons. This clone was recorded a few times. The antigen is undetermined. The germline V gene encodes CDR1 SNHLY and CDR2 FYNNEI. The CDR3 is 15 amino acids. Losses at the gene ends were 6 bases for V and 3 bases for J; bases not matched to a gene: 6. Overall study findings and caveats: Blood and skin or GI T cell repertoires showed limited TRB overlap. Recipient CMV seropositivity and CMV reactivation strongly tracked TRB clonality. Donor CD8+ memory clones often dominated recipient blood repertoires at later times.

Treatment was busulfan-fludarabine conditioning, a marrow graft, and cyclophosphamide on days +3 and +4. This clonotype was sampled from a female patient aged 50-59 years who received an allogeneic stem cell transplant from a related donor, was CMV-positive, and had no GVHD. The graft donor may be the source of some T cells. The V call is TRBV2, the J call TRBJ1-4, with 8 bases fitting TRBD1. The starting material was CD4+ T cells sorted from blood, obtained around 1,300 days after allogeneic stem cell transplant with posttransplant cyclophosphamide. The CDR3 is CASRPLQGANEKLFF. The CDR3 bases are TGTGCCAGCAGGCCCCTACAGGGGGCTAATGAAAAACTGTTTTTT.